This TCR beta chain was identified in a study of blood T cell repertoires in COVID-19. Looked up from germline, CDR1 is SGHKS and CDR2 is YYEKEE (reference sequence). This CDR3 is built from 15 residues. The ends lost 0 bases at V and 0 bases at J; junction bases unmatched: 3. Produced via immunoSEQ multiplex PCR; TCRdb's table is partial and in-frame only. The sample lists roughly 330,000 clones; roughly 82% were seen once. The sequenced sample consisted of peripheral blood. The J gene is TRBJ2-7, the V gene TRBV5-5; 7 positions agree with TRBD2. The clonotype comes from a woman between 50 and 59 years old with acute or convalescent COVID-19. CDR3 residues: CASSLERGGSYEQYF. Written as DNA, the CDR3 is TGTGCCAGCAGCTTGGAGCGGGGAGGCTCCTACGAGCAGTACTTC.